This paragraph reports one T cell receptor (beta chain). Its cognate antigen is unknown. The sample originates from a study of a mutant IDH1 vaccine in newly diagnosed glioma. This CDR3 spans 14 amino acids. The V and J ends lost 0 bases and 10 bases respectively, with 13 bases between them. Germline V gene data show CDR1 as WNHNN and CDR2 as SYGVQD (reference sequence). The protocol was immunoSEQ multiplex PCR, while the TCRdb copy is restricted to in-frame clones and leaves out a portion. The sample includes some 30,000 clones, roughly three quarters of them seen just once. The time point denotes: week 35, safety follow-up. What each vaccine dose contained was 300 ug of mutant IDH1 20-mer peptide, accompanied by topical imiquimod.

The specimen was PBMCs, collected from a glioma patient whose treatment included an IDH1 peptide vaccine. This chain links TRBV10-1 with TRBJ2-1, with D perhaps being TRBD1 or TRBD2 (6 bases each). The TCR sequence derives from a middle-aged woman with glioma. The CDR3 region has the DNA TGCGCCAGCAGTGAGTCGTGGGGGGCCGGAGAGCAGTTCTTC. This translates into CASSESWGAGEQFF.